The present entry profiles one T cell receptor (beta chain) with its context. Germline loops: CDR1 SGHRS, CDR2 YFSETQ. The CDR3 runs 16 residues. With V trimmed by 4 bases and J by 5 bases, 12 bases remained unmatched. Several immunoSEQ plates received, in even portions, the genomic DNA of each subset. The table came from immunoSEQ multiplex PCR; TCRdb's copy has only in-frame clones and leaves some out. The sample includes approximately 1.5 million clones, 95% to 99% of them seen just once. The sample is drawn from a study of shared clonotypes between healthy human individuals. Sequences were obtained from naive CD4+ T cells sorted from blood. The subset: CD45RA+ positively selected. V usage is TRBV5-1 and J usage is TRBJ2-5; 9 nucleotides line up with TRBD2. The TCR originated in a man aged 30 to 39 in good health. The chain's CDR3 is CASSPRLAEGVETQYF. CDR3 nucleotide sequence: TGCGCCAGCAGCCCAAGACTAGCGGAGGGGGTGGAGACCCAGTACTTC.